This T cell receptor (beta chain) was recorded in a study of blood T cell repertoires in COVID-19. Study-level information: The United States, Italy and Spain were the sources of the acute and convalescent COVID-19 samples. From T cells, B-cell-depleted T cells, or PBMCs came the material, which was cDNA or gDNA.

Per the original data handling: How many nucleated cells were present was estimated from reference gene primer amplification. TCRdb keeps only in-frame clones here, not all; method: immunoSEQ multiplex PCR. Clonal size and the V and J genes are those of that table, whereas D and trimming came from the DNA. The data show about 46,000 clones, about nine tenths seen once. V lost 2 bases to trimming and J lost 4 bases; unmatched junction nucleotides: 3. CDR3 size: 14 residues. The V gene's germline CDR1 is MDHEN and CDR2 SYDVKM. Material for sequencing was peripheral blood. The chain couples TRBV28 to TRBJ2-7; TRBD2 matches at 9 bases. The TCR originated in a human donor in a cohort sampled during active COVID-19. The CDR3 sequence: CASSLAGGQYEQYF. DNA of the CDR3: TGTGCCAGCAGTTTAGCGGGAGGGCAATACGAGCAGTACTTC.